This entry lists 8 T cell receptor beta chains sequenced from one sample in a study of glioma-infiltrating T cells after dendritic cell vaccination (dated by TCRdb to 2016 to 2018). Library preparation used the immunoSEQ multiplex PCR assay. Not all clones reach the TCRdb copy of this immuneACCESS table, which keeps in-frame sequences only. Checked studies attribute under half of the gap to unresolved V genes and leave the rest unexplained. The sample records 85,000 to 100,000 clones, approximately 84% of which are singletons. The top ten clonotypes cover 5.4% of the sample. The sample's time point, from its label and the paper: after dendritic cell vaccination, including at tumor progression/relapse. The material was blood, obtained after dendritic cell vaccination. Source of these receptors: a human donor with glioblastoma.

The sample holds one count of this clone. This chain joins TRBV30 and TRBJ2-7; 9 nucleotides agree with TRBD1. CDR1 and CDR2 (germline): GTSNPN, SVGIG (reference sequence). The trim removed 8 bases at V and 1 base at J, leaving 9 bases unmatched. The CDR3 spans 14 residues. The CDR3 here is CAGGGTGRSYEQYF. CDR3 sequence (DNA): TGTGCCGGGGGGGGGACAGGGAGGTCCTACGAGCAGTACTTC.

In this sample, this clone turned up once. This chain joins TRBV6-4 and TRBJ2-3, with 9 bases fitting TRBD1. Unmatched junction bases numbered 9, after V lost 4 bases and J lost 4 bases. The CDR3 has 16 amino acids. Germline-derived CDR1 and CDR2 are MRHNA and SNTAGT. CDR3 sequence (DNA): TGTGCCAGCAGTGTCGCCCCGGGACAGGGCCCAGATACGCAGTATTTT. Translating gives CASSVAPGQGPDTQYF.

The chain uses TRBV30 and TRBJ1-6, with D possibly matching TRBD1 (5 bases). Germline CDR1 GTSNPN, CDR2 SVGIG (reference sequence). Trimming cost V 1 base and J 8 bases, with 9 bases left between them. This CDR3 contains 13 residues. CDR3 protein: CAWSGQGHSPLHF. CDR3 DNA sequence: TGTGCCTGGAGTGGCCAGGGTCATTCACCCCTCCACTTT.

The chain has TRBV19 and TRBJ2-2, with 16 nucleotides matching TRBD2. The ends lost 5 bases at V and 3 bases at J; junction bases unmatched: 9. The CDR3 loop spans 19 amino acids. Germline lookup yields CDR1 LNHDA and CDR2 SQIVND (reference sequence). CDR3 DNA: TGTGCCAGTAGTCCAGGGACTAGCGGGAGGGCCTTGGACACCGGGGAGCTGTTTTTT. Translation gives CASSPGTSGRALDTGELFF. The full variable domain, with the rest looked up from reference TRBV19 and TRBJ2-2, is DGGITQSPKYLFRKEGQNVTLSCEQNLNHDAMYWYRQDPGQGLRLIYYSQIVNDFQKGDIAEGYSVSREKKESFPLTVTSAQKNPTAFYLCASSPGTSGRALDTGELFFGEGSRLTVL.

This clone was detected once. The chain carries TRBV18 and TRBJ1-1; D possibly corresponds to TRBD1 (6 bases). This CDR3 region has 15 residues. Trimming removed 2 bases at V and 0 bases at J, with 10 bases between. The germline V gene has CDR1 KGHSH and CDR2 LQKENI. CDR3 nucleotide sequence: TGTGCCAGCTCACCAGACAGGAACATGAACACTGAAGCTTTCTTT. This sequence encodes CASSPDRNMNTEAFF.

This clone appeared a single time. The gene calls are TRBV5-4 and TRBJ2-3; 9 bases match TRBD2. Germline V lookup: CDR1 SGHNT, CDR2 YYREEE (reference sequence). This CDR3 has 17 residues. J lost 3 bases, V lost 4 bases, and 12 bases had no gene match. CDR3 protein: CASSPVAGEASTDTQYF. The DNA for the CDR3 is TGTGCCAGCAGCCCCGTAGCGGGAGAGGCCTCGACAGATACGCAGTATTTT.

V usage is TRBV28 and J usage is TRBJ1-6, with a possible D match to TRBD1 (5 bases). Germline V lookup: CDR1 MDHEN, CDR2 SYDVKM. The CDR3 runs to 14 residues. V gave up 10 bases and J gave up 7 bases, with 17 bases separating them. For the CDR3, the DNA is TGTGCCATCCCGGGGGGAGGTAGAAATTCACCCCTCCACTTT. This codes for CAIPGGGRNSPLHF.

CDR3 sequence (DNA): TGCGCCAGCAGCCAAGAATATGGAACAGCTCCCTCCTACGAGCAGTACTTC. Translation: CASSQEYGTAPSYEQYF. The chain employs TRBV4-1 and TRBJ2-7, with unresolved D. Looked up from germline, CDR1 is MGHRA and CDR2 is YSYEKL. V shed 0 bases and J shed 0 bases, with 15 bases lying between them. The CDR3 runs to 17 residues.